Given below is one TCR beta chain in context. It was with unique molecular identifiers that the TCRbeta library was prepared. TCRdb redid the calling of the PCR reads with MiXCR, one entry per CDR3 protein. The sample includes about 410,000 distinct CDR3 sequences, roughly 20% seen only once; the top ten take approximately 3.8%. The data were taken from a study of T-cell reconstitution after alpha-beta-depleted transplantation in children. This CDR3 spans 15 amino acids. The germline V gene encodes CDR1 SGHTA and CDR2 FQGTGA. V was clipped by 5 bases and J by 2 bases; unmatched bases: 3. The chain has TRBV7-3 and TRBJ2-2, with 9 bases lining up with TRBD1. This TCR derives from a human donor who donated a stem cell graft to a child with acute myeloid leukemia. This material consisted of PBMCs from the stem cell graft donor, taken from the stem cell graft. The CDR3 coding sequence is TGTGCCAGCAGCCCACAGGGGGCAAACACCGGGGAGCTGTTTTTT. Its translation: CASSPQGANTGELFF.